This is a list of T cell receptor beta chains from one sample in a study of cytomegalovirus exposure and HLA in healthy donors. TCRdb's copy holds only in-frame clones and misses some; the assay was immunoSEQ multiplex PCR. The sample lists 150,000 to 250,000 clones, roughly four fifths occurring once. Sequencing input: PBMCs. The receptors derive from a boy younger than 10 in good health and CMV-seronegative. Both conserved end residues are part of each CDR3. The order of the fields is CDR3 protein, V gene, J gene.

CDR3 protein: CASSLEGGASPLHF; V gene: TRBV5-4; J gene: TRBJ1-6
CDR3 protein: CASSLLATFSTDTQYF; V gene: TRBV5-5; J gene: TRBJ2-3
CDR3 protein: CASSYPADSNPEAFF; V gene: TRBV6-5; J gene: TRBJ1-1
CDR3 protein: CASSVTSASYEQYF; V gene: TRBV7-2; J gene: TRBJ2-7
CDR3 protein: CSAKLDHEQYF; V gene: TRBV20-1; J gene: TRBJ2-7
CDR3 protein: CASSPISTGANTGELFF; V gene: TRBV18; J gene: TRBJ2-2
CDR3 protein: CASSFARGRPGFYGYTF; V gene: TRBV7-9; J gene: TRBJ1-2
CDR3 protein: CASSLPTQGSDTQYF; V gene: TRBV7-6; J gene: TRBJ2-3
CDR3 protein: CASGPGSTRGYEQYF; V gene: TRBV7-2; J gene: TRBJ2-7
CDR3 protein: CASSRTSGDTYEQYF; V gene: TRBV19; J gene: TRBJ2-7
CDR3 protein: CASSFRGGLYNEQFF; V gene: TRBV5-8; J gene: TRBJ2-1
CDR3 protein: CASQPAGMNTGELFF; V gene: TRBV7-2; J gene: TRBJ2-2
CDR3 protein: CASSLPRGEQYF; V gene: TRBV5-4; J gene: NA
CDR3 protein: CASSSQGPLLTEAFF; V gene: TRBV7-2; J gene: TRBJ1-1
CDR3 protein: CASTQGGLSSPLHF; V gene: TRBV25-1; J gene: TRBJ1-6
CDR3 protein: CASSYSTGGEPEAFF; V gene: TRBV7-2; J gene: TRBJ1-1
CDR3 protein: CAISGGQGGNGYTF; V gene: TRBV10-3; J gene: TRBJ1-2
CDR3 protein: CASSLDRDQPQHF; V gene: TRBV7-3; J gene: TRBJ1-5
CDR3 protein: CASSQDRWTADYGYTF; V gene: TRBV4-1; J gene: TRBJ1-2
CDR3 protein: CASSSGTGVDNEQFF; V gene: TRBV19; J gene: TRBJ2-1
CDR3 protein: CASSEDQGPYEQYF; V gene: TRBV2; J gene: NA
CDR3 protein: CAATGSNQPQHF; V gene: TRBV19; J gene: TRBJ1-5